This T cell receptor beta chain was obtained from a study of tumor T cells in aggressive B-cell lymphoma. Using immunoSEQ multiplex PCR, the repertoire was profiled, and TCRdb retains in-frame clones only, with some absent. The data show around 2,600 clones, with about 86% seen just once and around 12% held by the top ten. This CDR3 is built from 15 residues. Germline CDR1 SEHNR, CDR2 FQNEAQ (reference sequence). The V end lost 0 bases, the J end lost 2 bases, and 7 bases lay between the germline ends. The chain links TRBV7-9 to TRBJ1-4, with D possibly being TRBD1 (6 bases). The sample was tumor tissue. The sequence derives from an adult with diffuse large B cell lymphoma. The CDR3 sequence: CASSLAGQTNEKLFF. Written as DNA, the CDR3 is TGTGCCAGCAGCTTAGCCGGACAGACTAATGAAAAACTGTTTTTT.